These 32 T cell receptor beta chains originate from one sample sequenced in a study of shared clonotypes between healthy human individuals. Repertoires were generated with immunoSEQ multiplex PCR, while TCRdb's copy carries only in-frame clones and drops some. This sample yields around 2,000,000 clones, of which about 93% are seen a single time; roughly 1.8% belongs to the top ten. Terminally differentiated effector memory CD45RA+ cells were excluded by CCR7 positive selection of CD45RO-negative cells. Specimen: naive CD8+ T cells from PBMCs. The receptor source for this set is a young man in good health. Some clones in this sample may be carry-over from other donors' samples.

V is TRBV27 and J is TRBJ2-7; D is perhaps TRBD1 or TRBD2 (6 bases each). V was clipped by 4 bases and J by 2 bases, with 15 bases between them. This CDR3 contains 15 residues. CDR1 and CDR2 (germline): MNHEY, SMNVEV (reference sequence). CDR3: CASSYLSGAPYEQYF. The CDR3 DNA is TGTGCCAGCAGTTATTTATCGGGGGCACCCTACGAGCAGTACTTC.

V and J are TRBV28 and TRBJ2-1; TRBD1 agrees at 8 bases. CDR3 size: 16 residues. J was trimmed by 3 bases and V by 5 bases; bases with no gene match: 9. CDR1 MDHEN and CDR2 SYDVKM come from the germline V gene. CDR3 nucleotides: TGTGCCAGCAGTCGGAACAGGGGGAGGTTCTACAATGAGCAGTTCTTC. Residues: CASSRNRGRFYNEQFF.

This clone was detected only once. This chain's CDR3 is CSTFGGTNYGYTF. The CDR3 DNA follows: TGCAGCACCTTCGGCGGAACAAACTATGGCTACACCTTC. The chain links TRBV29-1 to TRBJ1-2; no firm D call. CDR1 is SQVTM, CDR2 ANQGSEA, per germline. The V end lost 8 bases, the J end lost 2 bases, and 15 bases lay between the germline ends. This CDR3 spans 13 amino acids.

The V and J genes are TRBV6-1 and TRBJ2-7; TRBD2 matches 7 bases. Trimming removed 3 bases from V and 7 bases from J; junction bases left unmatched: 3. In germline, CDR1 is MNHNS, CDR2 SASEGT. The CDR3 sequence is 12 residues long. The CDR3: CASSDPGGEQYF. CDR3 DNA sequence: TGTGCCAGCAGTGACCCGGGGGGAGAGCAGTACTTC.

Turning to this clone: Other DNA sequences of this sample code for an identical CDR3. V usage is TRBV27 and J usage is TRBJ2-1; D uncertain. CDR1 and CDR2 from the germline V gene are MNHEY and SMNVEV (reference sequence). The length of the CDR3 is 13 residues. The V end was cut by 3 bases, the J end by 4 bases, with 7 bases between. CDR3 coding DNA: TGTGCCAGCAGTTTGGTAGTTTACAATGAGCAGTTCTTC. The encoded protein is CASSLVVYNEQFF.

This clone was counted a single time. The chain joins TRBV5-5 to TRBJ2-7; D is unclear. Germline lookup yields CDR1 SGHKS and CDR2 YYEKEE (reference sequence). V was clipped by 3 bases and J by 7 bases, with 14 bases between them. CDR3 length equals 13 residues. For the CDR3, the DNA is TGTGCCAGCAGCTCTGGAAGGGTGGGGGAGCAGTACTTC. Its translation: CASSSGRVGEQYF. Drawing the rest from reference TRBV5-5 and TRBJ2-7, the complete variable domain is DAGVTQSPTHLIKTRGQQVTLRCSPISGHKSVSWYQQVLGQGPQFIFQYYEKEERGRGNFPDRFSARQFPNYSSELNVNALLLGDSALYLCASSSGRVGEQYFGPGTRLTVT.

This chain joins TRBV10-3 and TRBJ2-3; D remains ambiguous. The germline V and J ends were trimmed by 4 bases and 2 bases, with 4 bases remaining between them. The CDR3 has 12 residues. Germline V CDR1 and CDR2: ENHRY, SYGVKD. The CDR3 protein is CAISADTDTQYF. The CDR3 DNA reads as TGTGCCATCAGTGCCGACACAGATACGCAGTATTTT.

The chain recombines TRBV5-1 with TRBJ1-2; the D gene is possibly TRBD1 (5 bases). Per the germline V gene, CDR1 is SGHRS and CDR2 is YFSETQ. The CDR3 has 15 residues. V dropped 5 bases and J dropped 7 bases, with 21 bases sitting between them. The CDR3 region has the DNA TGCGCCAGCAGTTTGACTTCCGGGACGGGGGTTGGCTACACCTTC. This gives the protein CASSLTSGTGVGYTF.

The chain has TRBV7-9 and TRBJ1-4; 7 bases fit TRBD1. The CDR3 length is 17 residues. Germline-derived CDR1 and CDR2 are SEHNR and FQNEAQ (reference sequence). With 2 bases clipped from V and 0 bases from J, the junction kept 6 bases outside the gene matches. This CDR3 is CASSLRDSLSTNEKLFF. CDR3 nucleotides: TGTGCCAGCAGCTTACGGGACAGCCTCTCAACTAATGAAAAACTGTTTTTT.

The chain recombines TRBV14 with TRBJ1-4, with a weak D call TRBD1 (6 bases). Trimming pared 2 bases from V and 7 bases from J, leaving 8 bases between. The CDR3 sequence is 13 residues long. Germline assignment: CDR1 SGHDN and CDR2 FVKESK. The CDR3 bases are TGTGCCAGCAGCCAATGGACAGCTGAAAAACTGTTTTTT. This translates into CASSQWTAEKLFF.

This clone occurred a few times. The chain carries TRBV7-9 and TRBJ2-2; TRBD2 aligns across 7 bases. The CDR3 loop spans 17 amino acids. From germline, CDR1 is SEHNR and CDR2 FQNEAQ (reference sequence). The junction had 8 bases not matched to a gene; V was cut back by 4 bases and J by 0 bases. The CDR3 protein is CASSSPSGVANTGELFF. The CDR3 DNA follows: TGTGCCAGCAGCTCTCCTAGCGGAGTGGCGAACACCGGGGAGCTGTTTTTT.

CDR3 amino acids: CASSGRGQGLAGGPFF. The CDR3 nucleotides are TGTGCCAGCAGCGGAAGAGGACAGGGGCTAGCGGGAGGACCGTTCTTC. The gene calls are TRBV5-6 and TRBJ2-1; 11 nucleotides match TRBD2. Trimming at V came to 4 bases and at J to 15 bases, leaving 18 bases not matched to a gene. There are 16 residues in the CDR3. Germline CDR1 and CDR2: SGHDT and YYEEEE. Together with reference TRBV5-6 and TRBJ2-1, the CDR3 gives the full variable domain: DAGVTQSPTHLIKTRGQQVTLRCSPKSGHDTVSWYQQALGQGPQFIFQYYEEEERQRGNFPDRFSGHQFPNYSSELNVNALLLGDSALYLCASSGRGQGLAGGPFFGPGTRLTVL.

The chain links TRBV4-1 to TRBJ2-1; D remains ambiguous. The CDR3 sequence is 15 residues long. Germline V lookup: CDR1 MGHRA, CDR2 YSYEKL. V was trimmed by 0 bases and J by 4 bases, leaving 10 bases between them. CDR3 sequence reads: CASSQDRTEYNEQFF. DNA of the CDR3: TGCGCCAGCAGCCAAGACCGGACCGAATACAATGAGCAGTTCTTC.

For the CDR3, the DNA is TGTGCCAGCAGCCGACCCGGGACAGGGATTTACGAGCAGTACTTC. It specifies CASSRPGTGIYEQYF. This sequence joins TRBV27 and TRBJ2-7; TRBD1 agrees at 9 bases. This CDR3 has 15 amino acids. Per the germline V gene, CDR1 is MNHEY and CDR2 is SMNVEV (reference sequence). Trimming took 6 bases from V and 4 from J; bases not matched to a gene: 10.

The chain links TRBV10-3 to TRBJ1-3; D is undetermined. V was shortened by 4 bases and J by 4 bases, with 20 bases between the two germline ends. CDR3 size: 17 residues. CDR1 ENHRY and CDR2 SYGVKD come from the germline V gene. CDR3 protein: CAISAPPGNQAGNTIYF. As DNA, the CDR3 is TGTGCCATCAGTGCCCCCCCCGGGAACCAAGCAGGAAACACCATATATTTT.

V is TRBV28 and J is TRBJ1-4, with a tentative D call TRBD1 (6 bases). This CDR3 is 16 amino acids long. From germline, CDR1 is MDHEN and CDR2 SYDVKM. Trimming cost V 3 bases and J 7 bases, with 18 bases left between them. CDR3 sequence reads: CASSFLGQRQSEKLFF. The CDR3 DNA reads TGTGCCAGCAGTTTCCTCGGACAGCGACAAAGTGAAAAACTGTTTTTT.

The chain links TRBV25-1 to TRBJ1-2; D might be TRBD1 (6 bases). With 6 bases removed from V and 4 bases from J, the gap between germline ends came to 18 bases. Germline assignment: CDR1 MGHDK and CDR2 SYGVNS. The CDR3 is made up of 15 amino acids. CDR3 residues: CASSGSTGHRYGYTF. The CDR3 bases are TGTGCCAGCAGCGGTTCTACAGGGCATCGCTATGGCTACACCTTC.

The rearrangement joins TRBV4-3 to TRBJ2-1; no reliable D call. Germline CDR1 LGHNA, CDR2 YSLEER. The CDR3 spans 12 residues. V shed 1 base and J shed 8 bases, with 6 bases lying between them. CDR3: CASSQASYEQFF. CDR3 DNA sequence: TGCGCCAGCAGCCAAGCTTCCTATGAGCAGTTCTTC.

The CDR3 nucleotides read TGTGCCAGCAGAGATAGACTAGCGGGAGTGGGCAATGAGCAGTTCTTC. It translates to CASRDRLAGVGNEQFF. This chain uses TRBV27 with TRBJ2-1; 12 bases are shared with TRBD2. Germline V gene lookup returns CDR1 MNHEY and CDR2 SMNVEV (reference sequence). The CDR3 loop spans 16 amino acids. The junction had 9 bases not matched to a gene; V was cut back by 6 bases and J by 6 bases.

The rearrangement links TRBV10-1 to TRBJ2-3, with 8 positions matching TRBD2. Germline loops: CDR1 WNHNN, CDR2 SYGVQD (reference sequence). The CDR3 contains 15 residues. With 5 bases clipped from V and 6 bases from J, the junction kept 10 bases outside the gene matches. Here the CDR3 reads CASSQRLAPVDTQYF. For the CDR3, the DNA is TGCGCCAGCAGTCAAAGACTAGCGCCAGTGGATACGCAGTATTTT.

With regard to this clone: Within the sample, other DNA sequences also encode this same CDR3. The chain links TRBV6-5 to TRBJ2-5, with D perhaps matching TRBD1 (5 bases). The germline V and J ends were trimmed by 3 bases and 4 bases, with 12 bases remaining between them. Germline-derived CDR1 and CDR2 are MNHEY and SVGAGI. The CDR3 extends over 14 amino acids. The CDR3 sequence is CASSYSGSGETQYF. For the CDR3, the DNA is TGTGCCAGCAGTTATTCAGGGTCGGGAGAGACCCAGTACTTC.

This chain uses TRBV6-1 with TRBJ2-7; the D is unclear. There are 13 residues in the CDR3. Germline CDR1 is MNHNS and CDR2 is SASEGT. Trimming shortened V by 6 bases and J by 2 bases, and 11 bases separated the two germline ends. The CDR3 region is CASSTFQAYEQYF. The CDR3 DNA reads as TGTGCCAGCAGCACGTTTCAGGCCTACGAGCAGTACTTC.

The rearrangement uses TRBV29-1 and TRBJ2-7, with 8 bases that match TRBD1. The CDR3 runs to 14 residues. The germline CDR1 and CDR2 sequences are SQVTM and ANQGSEA. The junction had 8 bases not matched to a gene; V was cut back by 4 bases and J by 3 bases. The CDR3 sequence is CSVVARTGIYEQYF. The CDR3 coding sequence is TGCAGCGTTGTTGCCCGGACAGGGATCTACGAGCAGTACTTC.

V gene TRBV27 combines with J gene TRBJ1-5; D unclear. CDR1 and CDR2 (germline): MNHEY, SMNVEV (reference sequence). With 3 bases removed from V and 6 bases from J, the gap between germline ends came to 12 bases. This CDR3 spans 14 amino acids. The CDR3 DNA reads as TGTGCCAGCAGTTTCGGAGGGAGTGTTCAGCCCCAGCATTTT. It translates to CASSFGGSVQPQHF.

The rearrangement joins TRBV28 to TRBJ2-7; D is perhaps TRBD2 (6 bases). The V gene's germline CDR1 is MDHEN and CDR2 SYDVKM. The CDR3 consists of 14 residues. V lost 4 bases and J 0 bases, leaving 10 bases between the germline ends. This CDR3 reads CASSYGGSSYEQYF. The DNA of the CDR3 is TGTGCCAGCAGTTATGGAGGGAGCTCCTACGAGCAGTACTTC.

The chain employs TRBV4-1 and TRBJ1-5, with D possibly being TRBD1 (5 bases). Looked up from germline, CDR1 is MGHRA and CDR2 is YSYEKL. The V end was cut by 0 bases, the J end by 5 bases, with 8 bases between. The CDR3 extends over 14 amino acids. This CDR3 is CASSQETDYQPQHF. CDR3 DNA sequence: TGCGCCAGCAGCCAAGAGACAGACTATCAGCCCCAGCATTTT.

The chain carries TRBV29-1 and TRBJ2-7, with TRBD1 identical over 9 bases. The germline gives CDR1 SQVTM, CDR2 ANQGSEA. The CDR3 covers 13 residues. Trimming cost V 4 bases and J 6 bases; bases outside gene matches: 7. The DNA of the CDR3 is TGCAGCGTTGTGGACAGGGGCTACCCCGAGCAGTACTTC. Translating it yields CSVVDRGYPEQYF.

The V gene is TRBV19, the J gene TRBJ2-3; D perhaps matches TRBD1 (5 bases). This CDR3 spans 11 amino acids. Per the germline V gene, CDR1 is LNHDA and CDR2 is SQIVND (reference sequence). Trimming stripped 8 bases from V and 5 bases from J, with 8 bases between. CDR3 coding DNA: TGTGCCAGTTTCCAGGGAGATACGCAGTATTTT. Translated: CASFQGDTQYF.

V is TRBV4-1 and J is TRBJ1-1; D gene uncertain. V was trimmed by 1 base and J by 0 bases, leaving 12 bases between them. The CDR3 totals 16 residues. The germline gives CDR1 MGHRA, CDR2 YSYEKL. CDR3 coding DNA: TGCGCCAGCAGCCAAGTCGCCAGCTTCCTGAACACTGAAGCTTTCTTT. Amino acid sequence: CASSQVASFLNTEAFF.

The chain carries TRBV2 and TRBJ2-7, with TRBD2 matching 7 bases. CDR1 is SNHLY, CDR2 FYNNEI, per germline. V shed 5 bases, J shed 4 bases, and the junction held 8 bases outside the gene matches. The CDR3 length is 14 residues. DNA for the CDR3: TGTGCCAGCAGTTCTAGGACTAGTGATTACGAGCAGTACTTC. This encodes CASSSRTSDYEQYF. Variable domain in full (rest from reference TRBV2 and TRBJ2-7): EPEVTQTPSHQVTQMGQEVILRCVPISNHLYFYWYRQILGQKVEFLVSFYNNEISEKSEIFDDQFSVERPDGSNFTLKIRSTKLEDSAMYFCASSSRTSDYEQYFGPGTRLTVT.

This chain links TRBV7-9 with TRBJ2-5; D may correspond to TRBD1 or TRBD2 (5 bases each). The CDR3 totals 14 residues. CDR1 and CDR2 (germline): SEHNR, FQNEAQ (reference sequence). V was trimmed by 3 bases and J by 3 bases, leaving 11 bases between them. The CDR3 sequence: CASSFSLGEETQYF. The CDR3, as DNA: TGTGCCAGCAGCTTCTCCTTGGGGGAAGAGACCCAGTACTTC.

V usage is TRBV27 and J usage is TRBJ2-2; 9 bases match TRBD2. Trimming cost V 3 bases and J 5 bases; bases outside gene matches: 4. Germline V gene sequence: CDR1 MNHEY, CDR2 SMNVEV (reference sequence). This CDR3 comprises 15 residues. This CDR3 is CASSFLAGITGELFF. The CDR3 DNA reads TGTGCCAGCAGTTTTCTAGCGGGAATTACCGGGGAGCTGTTTTTT.